This T cell receptor beta chain originates from a study of blood T cell repertoires in COVID-19. This CDR3 is 19 amino acids long. Per the germline V gene, CDR1 is SEHNR and CDR2 is FQNEAQ (reference sequence). With 6 bases clipped from V and 4 bases from J, the junction kept 23 bases outside the gene matches. Under the authors' procedure: The assay estimated nucleated cells by amplifying reference gene primers. The data were produced by immunoSEQ multiplex PCR, yet TCRdb's version contains in-frame clones alone and is incomplete. That table gives V, J and clone size, and the DNA gave D and trimming. The repertoire holds 200,000 to 300,000 clones, with 85% to 90% as singletons.

The gene calls are TRBV7-9 and TRBJ2-5; 7 positions match TRBD2. This TCR was recovered from a man in his sixties with acute or convalescent COVID-19. Specimen: peripheral blood. This CDR3 is CASSPRPPSGPTPLETQYF. CDR3 in DNA: TGTGCCAGCAGTCCCAGGCCTCCTAGCGGTCCCACTCCGTTAGAGACCCAGTACTTC.